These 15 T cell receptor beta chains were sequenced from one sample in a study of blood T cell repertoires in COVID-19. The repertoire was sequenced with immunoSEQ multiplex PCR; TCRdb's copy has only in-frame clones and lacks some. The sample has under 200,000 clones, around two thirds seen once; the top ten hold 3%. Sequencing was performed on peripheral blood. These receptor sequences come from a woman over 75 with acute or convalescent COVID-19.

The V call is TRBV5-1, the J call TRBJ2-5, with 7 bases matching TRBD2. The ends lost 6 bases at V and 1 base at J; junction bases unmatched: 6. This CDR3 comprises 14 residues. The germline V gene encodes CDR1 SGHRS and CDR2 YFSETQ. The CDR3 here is CASTARTSQETQYF. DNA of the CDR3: TGCGCCAGCACCGCCCGGACTAGCCAAGAGACCCAGTACTTC.

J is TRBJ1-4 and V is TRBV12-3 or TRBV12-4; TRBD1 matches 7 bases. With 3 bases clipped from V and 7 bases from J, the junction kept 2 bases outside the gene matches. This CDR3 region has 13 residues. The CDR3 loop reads CASSLRDSEKLFF. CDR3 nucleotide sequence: TGTGCCAGCAGTTTGAGGGACAGTGAAAAACTGTTTTTT.

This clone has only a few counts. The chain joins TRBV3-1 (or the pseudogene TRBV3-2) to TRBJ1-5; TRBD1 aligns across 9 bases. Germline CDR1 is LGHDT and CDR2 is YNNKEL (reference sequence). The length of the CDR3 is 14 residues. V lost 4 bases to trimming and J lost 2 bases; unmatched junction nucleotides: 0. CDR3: CASSRTGGNQPQHF. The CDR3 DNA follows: TGTGCCAGCAGCCGGACAGGGGGCAATCAGCCCCAGCATTTT.

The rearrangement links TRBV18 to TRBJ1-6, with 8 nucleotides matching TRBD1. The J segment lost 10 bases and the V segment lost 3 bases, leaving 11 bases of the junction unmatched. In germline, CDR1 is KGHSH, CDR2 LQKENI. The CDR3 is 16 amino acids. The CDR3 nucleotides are TGTGCCAGCTCACCGGGGACAGGAACTTCTTACTCACCCCTCCACTTT. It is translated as CASSPGTGTSYSPLHF.

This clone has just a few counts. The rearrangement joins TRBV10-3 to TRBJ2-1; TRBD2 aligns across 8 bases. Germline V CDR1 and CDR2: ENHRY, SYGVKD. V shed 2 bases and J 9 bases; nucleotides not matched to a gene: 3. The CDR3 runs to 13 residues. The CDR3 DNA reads TGTGCCATCAGTGAGAGGACTAGCTTTGAGCAGTTCTTC. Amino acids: CAISERTSFEQFF.

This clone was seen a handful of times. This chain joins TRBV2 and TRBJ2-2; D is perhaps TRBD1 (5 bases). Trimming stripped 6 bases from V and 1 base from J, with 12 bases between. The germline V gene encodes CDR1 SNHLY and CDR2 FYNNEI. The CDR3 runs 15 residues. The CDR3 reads CASRGSRGNTGELFF. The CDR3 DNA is TGTGCCAGCAGGGGTTCAAGGGGGAACACCGGGGAGCTGTTTTTT. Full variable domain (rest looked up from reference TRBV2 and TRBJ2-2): EPEVTQTPSHQVTQMGQEVILRCVPISNHLYFYWYRQILGQKVEFLVSFYNNEISEKSEIFDDQFSVERPDGSNFTLKIRSTKLEDSAMYFCASRGSRGNTGELFFGEGSRLTVL.

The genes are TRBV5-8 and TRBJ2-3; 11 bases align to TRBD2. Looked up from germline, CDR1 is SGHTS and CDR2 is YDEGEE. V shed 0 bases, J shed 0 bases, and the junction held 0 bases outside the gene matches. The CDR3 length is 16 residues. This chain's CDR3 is CASSLGTSGSTDTQYF. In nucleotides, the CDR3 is TGTGCCAGCAGCTTGGGGACTAGCGGGAGCACAGATACGCAGTATTTT.

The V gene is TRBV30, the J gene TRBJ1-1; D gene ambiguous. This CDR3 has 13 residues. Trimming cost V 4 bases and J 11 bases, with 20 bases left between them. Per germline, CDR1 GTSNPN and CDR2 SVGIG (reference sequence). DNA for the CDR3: TGTGCCTGGACCGCGGCCTCAACAACACTGGCTTTCTTT. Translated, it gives CAWTAASTTLAFF.

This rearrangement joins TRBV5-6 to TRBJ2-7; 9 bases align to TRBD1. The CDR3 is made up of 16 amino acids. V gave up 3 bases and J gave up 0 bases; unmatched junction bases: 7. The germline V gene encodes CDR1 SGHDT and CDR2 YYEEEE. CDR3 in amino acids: CASSSTGQGGSYEQYF. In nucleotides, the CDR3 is TGTGCCAGCAGCTCCACGGGACAGGGCGGCTCCTACGAGCAGTACTTC.

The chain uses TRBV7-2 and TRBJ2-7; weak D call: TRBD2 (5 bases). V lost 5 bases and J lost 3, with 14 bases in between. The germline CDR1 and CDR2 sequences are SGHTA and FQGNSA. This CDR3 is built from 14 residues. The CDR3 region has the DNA TGTGCCAGCAGCCCCTCCAGCGGAATCTACGAGCAGTACTTC. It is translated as CASSPSSGIYEQYF.

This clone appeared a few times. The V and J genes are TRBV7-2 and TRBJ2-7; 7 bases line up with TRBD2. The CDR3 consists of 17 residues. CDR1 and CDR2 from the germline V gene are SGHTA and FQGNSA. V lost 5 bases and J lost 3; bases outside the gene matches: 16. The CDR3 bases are TGTGCCAGCAGCCCATTGGGATTCGGAGGGAGGGGCTACGAGCAGTACTTC. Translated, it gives CASSPLGFGGRGYEQYF.

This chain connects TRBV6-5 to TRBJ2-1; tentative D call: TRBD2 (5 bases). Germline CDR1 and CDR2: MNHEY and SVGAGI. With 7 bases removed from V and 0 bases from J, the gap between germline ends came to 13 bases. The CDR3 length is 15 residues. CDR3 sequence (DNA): TGTGCCAGCACCCCGTTGGCGGGCTCCTACAATGAGCAGTTCTTC. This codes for CASTPLAGSYNEQFF.

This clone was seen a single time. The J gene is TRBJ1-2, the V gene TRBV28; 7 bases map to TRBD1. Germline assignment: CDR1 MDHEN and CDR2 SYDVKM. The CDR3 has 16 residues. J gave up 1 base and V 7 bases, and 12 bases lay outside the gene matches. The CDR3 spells CASTGDRVPHNYGYTF. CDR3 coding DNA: TGTGCCAGCACTGGAGACAGGGTCCCCCATAACTATGGCTACACCTTC.

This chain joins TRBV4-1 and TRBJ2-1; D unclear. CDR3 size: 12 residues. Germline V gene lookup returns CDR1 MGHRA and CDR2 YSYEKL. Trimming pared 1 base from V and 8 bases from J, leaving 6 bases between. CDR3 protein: CASSQGHYEQFF. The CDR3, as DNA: TGCGCCAGCAGCCAAGGACATTATGAGCAGTTCTTC.

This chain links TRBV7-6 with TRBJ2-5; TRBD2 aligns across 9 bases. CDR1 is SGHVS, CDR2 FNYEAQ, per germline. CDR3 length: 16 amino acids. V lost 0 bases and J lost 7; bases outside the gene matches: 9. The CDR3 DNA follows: TGTGCCAGCAGCTTAGCTGTAGCGGGAGCCACGGGGACCCAGTACTTC. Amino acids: CASSLAVAGATGTQYF. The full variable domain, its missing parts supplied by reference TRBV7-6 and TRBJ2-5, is GAGVSQSPRYKVTKRGQDVALRCDPISGHVSLYWYRQALGQGPEFLTYFNYEAQQDKSGLPNDRFSAERPEGSISTLTIQRTEQRDSAMYRCASSLAVAGATGTQYFGPGTRLLVL.